This T cell receptor (beta chain) originates from a study of blood T cells in healthy people across ages. Study conclusions and caveats: Per-million-T-cell TCR beta diversity fell roughly linearly with age. Correlation between TCR beta diversity and naive T cell percentage was strong.

A sample-barcoded 5' primer and a J-beta primer mix were used in a second PCR of about 7 to 12 cycles. MiXCR, applied by TCRdb to the 5' RACE reads, yields one record per CDR3 protein. The sample lists hundreds of thousands of distinct CDR3 sequences; roughly 21% were seen once. As concerns this clonotype: Its antigen is not known.

The germline V and J ends were trimmed by 3 bases and 2 bases, with 14 bases remaining between them. The germline V gene encodes CDR1 MNHEY and CDR2 SMNVEV (reference sequence). This CDR3 has 15 amino acids. The sequenced sample consisted of blood. The chain is built from TRBV27 and TRBJ2-7, with no clear D. The clonotype originates from a man aged 70 or older in good health. The CDR3 sequence is CASSLSQAATYEQYF. The CDR3, as DNA: TGTGCCAGCAGTTTGAGTCAGGCAGCCACCTACGAGCAGTACTTC.